A selection of T cell receptor beta chains follows, all from one sample in a study of PD-1 blockade in mismatch repair-deficient tumors. Sequenced by immunoSEQ multiplex PCR; TCRdb stores in-frame clones only, minus some. The sample has 55,000 to 85,000 clones; around four fifths are singletons. The material was peripheral blood, obtained 2 weeks after starting pembrolizumab. These receptors originate from an adult with mismatch repair-deficient cancer. The CDR3 runs from the conserved cysteine through the conserved F or W. The order of the fields is J gene, V gene, D gene, clone size, CDR3 DNA, CDR3 protein. D genes are given only for firm matches. Expanded clones are given a class, and other clones once, few, many or no size at all.

>TRBJ2-5|TRBV21-1|-|-
TGTGCCAGCAGCCTAGCGGGAGCAGAGACCCAGTACTTC
CASSLAGAETQYF
>TRBJ1-5|TRBV27|-|-
TGTGCCAGCAGTTTTGCCAACAATCAGCCCCAGCATTTT
CASSFANNQPQHF
>TRBJ2-3|TRBV6-5|-|-
TGTGCCAGCAGAAACAGGGCAGATACGCAGTATTTT
CASRNRADTQYF
>TRBJ2-7|TRBV11-3|TRBD1|-
TGTGCCAGCAGCTTAGTTCCAGGGGGCTCCGAGCAGTACTTC
CASSLVPGGSEQYF
>TRBJ1-5|TRBV7-9|TRBD1|-
TGTGCCAGCAGCCGGACGCCCCCAGGGGGGGGATATCAGCCCCAGCATTTT
CASSRTPPGGGYQPQHF
>TRBJ2-5|TRBV19|TRBD1|-
TGTGCCAGTAGCTCGACAGGGTTTGAGACCCAGTACTTC
CASSSTGFETQYF
>TRBJ1-5|TRBV19|-|-
TGTGCCAGTTCCGCGACTGGACCCAATCAGCCCCAGCATTTT
CASSATGPNQPQHF
>TRBJ1-4|TRBV6-1|-|-
TGTGCCAGCAGGGCCACGGGGCCACGGCATGAAAAACTGTTTTTT
CASRATGPRHEKLFF
>TRBJ1-5|TRBV5-5|-|-
TGTGCCAGCAGCTTGGTCAGCAATCAGCCCCAGCATTTT
CASSLVSNQPQHF
>TRBJ2-1|TRBV7-9|TRBD2|-
TGTGCCAGCAGCCCCGGGACTAGCGCCTACAATGAGCAGTTCTTC
CASSPGTSAYNEQFF
>TRBJ2-7|TRBV28|TRBD2|-
TGTGCCAGCAGTTTACGTGGGGGAGGGGTGGGAGAGCAGTACTTC
CASSLRGGGVGEQYF
>TRBJ2-1|TRBV19|TRBD2|-
TGTGCCAGTAGTTGGACTAGCGGGAGATTTGAGCAGTTCTTC
CASSWTSGRFEQFF
>TRBJ2-5|TRBV7-2|TRBD2|-
TGTGCCAGCAGCAGCCGGACTAGTGATGGGACCCAGTACTTC
CASSSRTSDGTQYF
>TRBJ2-7|TRBV11-2|-|-
TGTGCCAGCAGCCCCCCGGTCCGGCTAGCGGGACAGGAGAGCGAGCAGTACTTC
CASSPPVRLAGQESEQYF
>TRBJ2-1|TRBV5-4|TRBD2|-
TGTGCCAGCAGCCGGGGGTCTAGCGGGAGAAACAATGAGCAGTTCTTC
CASSRGSSGRNNEQFF
>TRBJ1-1|TRBV5-1|-|-
TGCGCCAGCAGCTTGGGTAGAAACTTCCCGAACACTGAAGCTTTCTTT
CASSLGRNFPNTEAFF
>TRBJ2-7|TRBV7-9|-|-
TGTGCCAGCAGCAGCGCCGGGACGACGGGTGAGCAGTACTTC
CASSSAGTTGEQYF
>TRBJ1-1|TRBV18|TRBD1|-
TGTGCCAGCTCAAGGACAGGCGGCACTGAAGCTTTCTTT
CASSRTGGTEAFF
>TRBJ2-7|TRBV11-2|-|-
TGTGCCAGCAGCTTCTCCTACGAGCAGTACTTC
CASSFSYEQYF
>TRBJ2-2|TRBV29-1|TRBD1|-
TGCAGCGTTGGCCAGGGGGTCGGGGAGCTGTTTTTT
CSVGQGVGELFF
>TRBJ1-1|TRBV7-9|-|few
TGTGCCAGCAGATCCGGACAGACGAACACTGAAGCTTTCTTT
CASRSGQTNTEAFF
>TRBJ1-1|TRBV5-5|-|-
TGTGCCAGCAGCTCTGGGACGGCGAACACTGAAGCTTTCTTT
CASSSGTANTEAFF
>TRBJ2-7|TRBV5-1|TRBD2|-
TGCGCCAGCAGCTTGGCGCTAGCGGGACAAGAGCAGTACTTC
CASSLALAGQEQYF
>TRBJ2-5|TRBV19|-|-
TGTGCCAGTAGTATTCAGGGCGAAGAGACCCAGTACTTC
CASSIQGEETQYF
>TRBJ1-1|TRBV29-1|-|-
TGCAGCGTTGAAGGGGGCGGCATGAACACTGAAGCTTTCTTT
CSVEGGGMNTEAFF
>TRBJ2-7|TRBV7-9|TRBD2|once
TGTGCCAGCAGCACCCCGGGACGTACTAGCGGGAGGCGAGACGAGCAGTACTTC
CASSTPGRTSGRRDEQYF
>TRBJ2-7|TRBV11-2|TRBD2|-
TGTGCCAGCAGCCTTACTTCCGGGACTAGCGGCTACGAGCAGTACTTC
CASSLTSGTSGYEQYF
>TRBJ1-1|TRBV6-1|-|-
TGTGCCAGCAGTGCTGGACAGCAAATATTT
CASSAGQQIF
>TRBJ2-5|TRBV5-8|TRBD1|once
TGTGCCAGCAGCTACAGGGGAAAGACCCAGTACTTC
CASSYRGKTQYF
>TRBJ2-7|TRBV5-1|TRBD1|-
TGCGCCAGCAGCTTTGGGACAGCTTACGAGCAGTACTTC
CASSFGTAYEQYF
>TRBJ2-5|TRBV2|TRBD1|-
TGTGCCAGCAGTCCGACAGGGGATTTGGTGGAGACCCAGTACTTC
CASSPTGDLVETQYF
>TRBJ1-1|TRBV2|-|few
TGTGCCAGCAGTGAAGGTAACCTCGAGTCTGATGAAGCTTTCTTT
CASSEGNLESDEAFF
>TRBJ2-7|TRBV9|-|-
TGTGCCAGCAGCGTACGGGACGGATTCTCCTACGAGCAGTACTTC
CASSVRDGFSYEQYF
>TRBJ2-3|TRBV7-2|TRBD2|-
TGTGCCAGCAGCACCACTAGCGGGACCCACACAGATACGCAGTATTTT
CASSTTSGTHTDTQYF
>TRBJ1-1|TRBV6-1|TRBD1|-
TGTGCCAGCAGTGACCTAGACAGGGGTTGGGCGGAAGCTTTCTTT
CASSDLDRGWAEAFF
>TRBJ1-1|TRBV7-9|TRBD1|-
TGTGCCAGCAGCTCCCGACAGGGGACGGACACTGAAGCTTTCTTT
CASSSRQGTDTEAFF
>TRBJ2-3|TRBV14|TRBD2|-
TGTGCCAGCAGCCAGCCCCCTTCGGTACTAGCGGCTAGCACAGATACGCAGTATTTT
CASSQPPSVLAASTDTQYF
>TRBJ2-7|TRBV11-2|TRBD2|-
TGTGCCAGCAGCTTCTCGGGACTAGGGAGTTACTACGAGCAGTACTTC
CASSFSGLGSYYEQYF
>TRBJ1-4|TRBV6-5|-|-
TGTGCCAGCAGCCCGACAGACACTAATGAAAAACTGTTTTTT
CASSPTDTNEKLFF
>TRBJ2-3|TRBV15|-|-
TGTGCCACCAGCGCTTCCGGGACTAGCACAGATACGCAGTATTTT
CATSASGTSTDTQYF